This T cell receptor (beta chain) stems from a study of T cells after yellow fever vaccination (dated by TCRdb to the late 2010s). Turning to the overall study: The SMART-Seq v4 Ultra Low Input RNA kit was used to prepare libraries from fractions with low cell numbers. Bulk TCR alpha and beta repertoires were sequenced longitudinally to track T-cell clones before and after primary and booster YFV17D yellow fever vaccination. Two healthy male donors, one aged 18 to 29 and one aged 30 to 40 years, were included in the cohort. Blood was drawn at multiple timepoints before and after primary and secondary immunization, with bulk PBMC replicates and cell subsets isolated. Overall study outcomes, separate from this receptor: Because abundant contaminating clonotypes from the bulk population could be contained in FACS-sorted repertoires, computational filtering was required. The secondary T-cell response was weaker than the primary response but faster, peaking on day 5 instead of day 15. Most clones expanded after primary vaccination (approximately 96% of CD4 and around 89% of CD8) were re-detected after the booster, suggesting that broad memory maintenance occurred. A small share of clonotypes was detected in both CD4 and CD8 compartments, with the overlap likely arising from convergent recombination. The study included only a couple of donors, which limits how far the findings can be generalized.

TCR cDNA was synthesized by 5'RACE template switching, which introduced a universal primer site and unique molecular identifiers. Priming of cDNA synthesis was performed from both the TCR alpha and TCR beta constant segments. Library amplification used two PCR steps, and the second PCR step added sample barcodes and sequencing adapters. Sequencing of libraries was done on Illumina HiSeq 2500 (2x100 bp) or NovaSeq (2x150 bp). As for the original processing: Reads were demultiplexed and collapsed into UMI consensus sequences with MIGEC, and V(D)J alignment was performed with MiXCR. Vaccine-responding clonotypes were defined with edgeR using replicate PBMC samples, requiring FDR below 0.01 and a log2 fold change above 5 up to day 15. CD4 or CD8 identity was assigned to each bulk clonotype according to whether the clonotype was present at higher abundance in the sequenced CD4 repertoire or the sequenced CD8 repertoire. TCRdb itself trimmed the public reads at Q25 with fastp, ran MiXCR and retained productive beta chains. Rows with one shared CDR3 protein collapse into an entry with the most common genes and DNA. The authors' filters were not applied to this entry. The sample table lists under 600,000 distinct CDR3 sequences, roughly 12% of them with a count of one. The biggest ten clones account for 11% to 15% of the sample.

As to this clonotype: Its recognized antigen is unknown. Its ends do not fully match the called genes, so a read error is possible.

The CDR3 spans 15 residues, from the cysteine through the phenylalanine. CDR3 DNA only is kept here, 45 bases in frame from base 1. The treatment or condition label, read with the paper, signifies: live attenuated yellow fever vaccine strain. Two biological replicates of bulk PBMCs were collected at each blood-draw timepoint. PBMCs were isolated from peripheral blood using a standard Ficoll-Paque protocol. TriZol was used to extract RNA from bulk PBMCs, CD4 and CD8 fractions, and dextramer-positive and dextramer-negative fractions. The receptor comes from a young man who received the YFV17D yellow fever vaccine. The V and J segments used are TRBV12-3 or TRBV12-4 and TRBJ2-1; 10 bases in the junction line up with TRBD1. The sample in question was PBMCs, obtained on the day of the yellow fever booster vaccination. DNA sequence: TGTGCCAACAGTCGGGACAGGGGATCTTACAATGAGCAGTTCTTC. This sequence encodes CANSRDRGSYNEQFF.